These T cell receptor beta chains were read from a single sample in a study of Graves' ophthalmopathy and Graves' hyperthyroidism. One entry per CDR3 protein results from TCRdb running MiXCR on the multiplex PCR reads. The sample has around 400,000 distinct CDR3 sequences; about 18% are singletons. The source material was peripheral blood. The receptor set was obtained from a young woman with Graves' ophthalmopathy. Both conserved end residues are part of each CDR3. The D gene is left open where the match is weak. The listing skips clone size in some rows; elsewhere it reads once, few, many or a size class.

DNA: TGCGCCAGCAGCTCGACTAGCGCCGACGGGGAGCTGTTTTTT
CDR3: CASSSTSADGELFF
J: TRBJ2-2
length: 14
size: NA
V: TRBV5-1
D: TRBD2

DNA: TGCAGCGTTAGCCACTCTGGGGCCAACGTCCTGACTTTC
CDR3: CSVSHSGANVLTF
J: TRBJ2-6
length: 13
size: many
V: TRBV29-1
D: NA

DNA: TGTGCCAGCAGGGACACCTATAGCAATCAGCCCCAGCATTTT
CDR3: CASRDTYSNQPQHF
J: TRBJ1-5
length: 14
size: many
V: TRBV6-1
D: NA

DNA: TGCGCCAGCAGCTCCGGTAGAGGGACCATATATTTT
CDR3: CASSSGRGTIYF
J: TRBJ1-3
length: 12
size: many
V: TRBV5-1
D: NA

DNA: TGTGCCAGCAGTTATGACCAAGGGACAGGGATTTTGCATTTT
CDR3: CASSYDQGTGILHF
J: TRBJ1-5
length: 14
size: NA
V: TRBV6-5
D: TRBD1

DNA: TGTGCCAGCAGCCACAACGGGGGCACCGGGGAGCTGTTTTTT
CDR3: CASSHNGGTGELFF
J: TRBJ2-2
length: 14
size: many
V: TRBV7-3
D: NA

DNA: TGTGCCAGCAGTTACTTCCTTTTTGGACAGGGGATGAACACTGAAGCTTTCTTT
CDR3: CASSYFLFGQGMNTEAFF
J: TRBJ1-1
length: 18
size: many
V: TRBV12-3/TRBV12-4
D: TRBD1

DNA: TGTGCCAGCAGTGAATCCCGGCCTAGTAGCAAAAACATTCAGTACTTC
CDR3: CASSESRPSSKNIQYF
J: TRBJ2-4
length: 16
size: many
V: TRBV25-1
D: NA

DNA: TGTGCCACAGTGACGGGGAATAGCAATCAGCCCCAGCATTTT
CDR3: CATVTGNSNQPQHF
J: TRBJ1-5
length: 14
size: many
V: TRBV28
D: NA

DNA: TGTGCCATCAGTGATCTGACTAGCGGGGGGATGAAGACCCAGTACTTC
CDR3: CAISDLTSGGMKTQYF
J: TRBJ2-5
length: 16
size: many
V: TRBV10-3
D: TRBD2

DNA: TGCGCCAGCAGCCAAGAGACGACAGCCCGCCCCTACGAGCAGTACTTC
CDR3: CASSQETTARPYEQYF
J: TRBJ2-7
length: 16
size: many
V: TRBV4-3
D: NA

DNA: TGTGCCTGGAGTCCTGCCAGGGCCGGGGAGCTGTTTTTT
CDR3: CAWSPARAGELFF
J: TRBJ2-2
length: 13
size: many
V: TRBV30
D: NA

DNA: TGTGCCAGCACTAGGGGGGTAACGCCTAACTCCTACGAGCAGTACTTC
CDR3: CASTRGVTPNSYEQYF
J: TRBJ2-7
length: 16
size: NA
V: TRBV2
D: NA

DNA: TGTGCCAGCAGCTTCGAGACAGGGCTATACGAGCAGTACTTC
CDR3: CASSFETGLYEQYF
J: TRBJ2-7
length: 14
size: few
V: TRBV7-2
D: TRBD1

DNA: TGTGCCAGCAGTGCGTTACCCACCTACGAGCAGTACTTC
CDR3: CASSALPTYEQYF
J: TRBJ2-7
length: 13
size: many
V: TRBV6-1
D: NA

DNA: TGCGCCAGCAGCTGGACTAGCGGAGTGAACACCGGGGAGCTGTTTTTT
CDR3: CASSWTSGVNTGELFF
J: TRBJ2-2
length: 16
size: NA
V: TRBV5-1
D: TRBD2

DNA: TGTGCCAGCGAGGGAGGGCTCGGGCCGAACACTGAAGCTTTCTTT
CDR3: CASEGGLGPNTEAFF
J: TRBJ1-1
length: 15
size: many
V: TRBV2
D: NA

DNA: TGTGCCAGCAGAAAAACTGGGTACTACGAGCAGTACTTC
CDR3: CASRKTGYYEQYF
J: TRBJ2-7
length: 13
size: NA
V: TRBV28
D: NA

DNA: TGCGCCAGCAGCCCAGACTACCGAGCGGGAAGGTACCAAGAGACCCAGTACTTC
CDR3: CASSPDYRAGRYQETQYF
J: TRBJ2-5
length: 18
size: many
V: TRBV4-3
D: TRBD2

DNA: TGTGCCAGCAGCGGGAGGATGAGGGACGGGTCCTACGAGCAGTACTTC
CDR3: CASSGRMRDGSYEQYF
J: TRBJ2-7
length: 16
size: many
V: TRBV5-5
D: NA

DNA: TGTGCCATCGGCAGTAGCGAACAAGAGACCCAGTACTTC
CDR3: CAIGSSEQETQYF
J: TRBJ2-5
length: 13
size: NA
V: TRBV10-3
D: NA

DNA: TGCGCCAGCAGACCGGCCCCGAGAGGGTATCAGCCCCAGCATTTT
CDR3: CASRPAPRGYQPQHF
J: TRBJ1-5
length: 15
size: many
V: TRBV4-1
D: NA

DNA: TGTGCCAGCATCCTACTCACTCGGAGGGAGGCGCGAGAGACCCAGTACTTC
CDR3: CASILLTRREARETQYF
J: TRBJ2-5
length: 17
size: many
V: TRBV6-5
D: NA

DNA: TGTGCCAGCAGTAACCTACAGGGAGGCCAAGAGACCCAGTACTTC
CDR3: CASSNLQGGQETQYF
J: TRBJ2-5
length: 15
size: many
V: TRBV2
D: NA

DNA: TGTGCCAGCAGTACGTGGACGGTGATGAACACTGAAGCTTTCTTT
CDR3: CASSTWTVMNTEAFF
J: TRBJ1-1
length: 15
size: many
V: TRBV6-2/TRBV6-3
D: NA

DNA: TGTGCCAGCAGCGCCGGTGGAGCAGCCGGGGAGACCCAGTACTTC
CDR3: CASSAGGAAGETQYF
J: TRBJ2-5
length: 15
size: many
V: TRBV7-2
D: NA

DNA: TGTGCCAGCAGTAACGGGGGTGGTGGAGGCTACGAGCAGTACTTC
CDR3: CASSNGGGGGYEQYF
J: TRBJ2-7
length: 15
size: many
V: TRBV6-2/TRBV6-3
D: NA

DNA: TGTGCCAGCAGCCAAGATGGAACAGGCGATAACTATGGCTACACCTTC
CDR3: CASSQDGTGDNYGYTF
J: TRBJ1-2
length: 16
size: many
V: TRBV4-2
D: NA

DNA: TGCAGTGCTAGACTTCCGGGACAGGGGGCCGGCAATGAGCAGTTCTTC
CDR3: CSARLPGQGAGNEQFF
J: TRBJ2-1
length: 16
size: many
V: TRBV20-1
D: TRBD1

DNA: TGTGCCAGCTCACCACGGGAGGGCAATTCACCCCTCCACTTT
CDR3: CASSPREGNSPLHF
J: TRBJ1-6
length: 14
size: many
V: TRBV18
D: NA

DNA: TGTGCCAGCAGTTTCTCCACAGGGGGTGGCTACACCTTC
CDR3: CASSFSTGGGYTF
J: TRBJ1-2
length: 13
size: many
V: TRBV28
D: TRBD1

DNA: TGCGCCAGCAGCCCAGCACCGGGACAGTGGGACGAGCAGTACTTC
CDR3: CASSPAPGQWDEQYF
J: TRBJ2-7
length: 15
size: many
V: TRBV5-1
D: TRBD1

DNA: TGTGCCAGCAGTTACTCCGTAAGGGGTGCGGAGGACTATGGCTACACCTTC
CDR3: CASSYSVRGAEDYGYTF
J: TRBJ1-2
length: 17
size: NA
V: TRBV6-5
D: NA

DNA: TGCAGTGCTTTGGACCCCTACGAGCAGTACTTC
CDR3: CSALDPYEQYF
J: TRBJ2-7
length: 11
size: few
V: TRBV20-1
D: NA

DNA: TGTGCCAGCAGTTACTGGTCGGTGCGTGACACTGAAGCTTTCTTT
CDR3: CASSYWSVRDTEAFF
J: TRBJ1-1
length: 15
size: many
V: TRBV6-5
D: NA

DNA: TGCGCCAGCAGCCAAGATGCGCGGGGGGGGTGGGGCAATCAGCCCCAGCATTTT
CDR3: CASSQDARGGWGNQPQHF
J: TRBJ1-5
length: 18
size: many
V: TRBV4-1
D: NA

DNA: TGCAGTGCTCTCCCCGGGGAATCTCACCAAGGCTACGAGCAGTACTTC
CDR3: CSALPGESHQGYEQYF
J: TRBJ2-7
length: 16
size: many
V: TRBV20-1
D: NA

DNA: TGCGCCAGCAGCCAGTCGTGGCCGAAGCGCACCGGGGAGCTGTTTTTT
CDR3: CASSQSWPKRTGELFF
J: TRBJ2-2
length: 16
size: many
V: TRBV5-1
D: NA

DNA: TGTGCCAGCAGTCCCGGGATCTATGGCTACACCTTC
CDR3: CASSPGIYGYTF
J: TRBJ1-2
length: 12
size: NA
V: TRBV12-3/TRBV12-4
D: NA

DNA: TGTGCCAGCAGCTTACAGGCGGGAGGGCGCACCGGGGAGCTGTTTTTT
CDR3: CASSLQAGGRTGELFF
J: TRBJ2-2
length: 16
size: many
V: TRBV7-2
D: TRBD2

DNA: TGTGCCAGTAGTACAAACAACAGGAGACCGAACACTGAAGCTTTCTTT
CDR3: CASSTNNRRPNTEAFF
J: TRBJ1-1
length: 16
size: NA
V: TRBV19
D: NA

DNA: TGTGCCTGGAGTGTCCAAGGGACGAACAATCAGCCCCAGCATTTT
CDR3: CAWSVQGTNNQPQHF
J: TRBJ1-5
length: 15
size: many
V: TRBV30
D: NA

DNA: TGTGCCATCAGGATGCGAATTAATTCACCCCTCCACTTT
CDR3: CAIRMRINSPLHF
J: TRBJ1-6
length: 13
size: many
V: TRBV10-3
D: NA

DNA: TGTGCCAGCAGCTCCCCCCGGGGACAGGTCTATAATTCACCCCTCCACTTT
CDR3: CASSSPRGQVYNSPLHF
J: TRBJ1-6
length: 17
size: many
V: TRBV7-2
D: TRBD1

DNA: TGCAGTGCTAGAGGTTTTGGCGGGAGGCCCTACGAGCAGTACTTC
CDR3: CSARGFGGRPYEQYF
J: TRBJ2-7
length: 15
size: many
V: TRBV20-1
D: TRBD2

DNA: TGTGCCAGCAGCTTAGCGCGGGAGGGCGGTGAAGCTTTCTTT
CDR3: CASSLAREGGEAFF
J: TRBJ1-1
length: 14
size: many
V: TRBV7-9
D: NA

DNA: TGCGCCAGCAGCCATTTTATCGGGGCCGCTGAAGCTTTCTTT
CDR3: CASSHFIGAAEAFF
J: TRBJ1-1
length: 14
size: many
V: TRBV4-3
D: NA

DNA: TGTGCCAGCAGCCAGCAGGTCGAGCAGTACTTC
CDR3: CASSQQVEQYF
J: TRBJ2-7
length: 11
size: many
V: TRBV14
D: NA

DNA: TGTGCCAGCTCTACAGAGGGGGCGTATAGGAAAAACATTCAGTACTTC
CDR3: CASSTEGAYRKNIQYF
J: TRBJ2-4
length: 16
size: many
V: TRBV5-4
D: TRBD1

DNA: TGTGCCACCAGCAGAGACCAGGGACAGGGTTCATCCGTCCTGACTTTC
CDR3: CATSRDQGQGSSVLTF
J: TRBJ2-6
length: 16
size: many
V: TRBV15
D: TRBD1

DNA: TGTGCCAGCAGTTATCATTACGAGCAGTACTTC
CDR3: CASSYHYEQYF
J: TRBJ2-7
length: 11
size: many
V: TRBV6-5
D: NA

DNA: TGCAGTGCTAGACCTGACAGGGTAGAGCAGTACTTC
CDR3: CSARPDRVEQYF
J: TRBJ2-7
length: 12
size: many
V: TRBV20-1
D: TRBD1

DNA: TGTGCTAGTGGTTTCGGAGACAGGGTCAATTCACCCCTCCACTTT
CDR3: CASGFGDRVNSPLHF
J: TRBJ1-6
length: 15
size: many
V: TRBV12-5
D: TRBD1

DNA: TGTGCCAGCAGCTTAGTGCCGGGACAGGGCTTCTACACCTTC
CDR3: CASSLVPGQGFYTF
J: TRBJ1-2
length: 14
size: many
V: TRBV7-3
D: TRBD1

DNA: TGTGCCAGCAGGTCAGGGTTTGACCTTAGCTATGGCTACACCTTC
CDR3: CASRSGFDLSYGYTF
J: TRBJ1-2
length: 15
size: many
V: TRBV6-1
D: NA